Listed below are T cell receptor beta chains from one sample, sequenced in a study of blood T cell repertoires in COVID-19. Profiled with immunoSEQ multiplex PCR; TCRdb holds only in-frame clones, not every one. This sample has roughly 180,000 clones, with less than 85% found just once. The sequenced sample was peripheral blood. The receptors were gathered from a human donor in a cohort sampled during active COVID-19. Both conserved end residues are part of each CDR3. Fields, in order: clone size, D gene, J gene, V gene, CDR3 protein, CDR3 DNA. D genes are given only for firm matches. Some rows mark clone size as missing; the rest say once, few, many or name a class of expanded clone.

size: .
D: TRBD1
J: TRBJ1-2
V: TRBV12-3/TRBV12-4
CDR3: CASSLQGDYGYTF
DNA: TGTGCCAGCAGTTTGCAGGGGGACTATGGCTACACCTTC

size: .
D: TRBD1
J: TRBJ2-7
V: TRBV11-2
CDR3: CASSSVRDRDRRYEQYF
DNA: TGTGCCAGCAGCTCAGTTAGAGACCGGGACAGGCGCTACGAGCAGTACTTC

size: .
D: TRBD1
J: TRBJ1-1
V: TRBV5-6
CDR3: CASFRGLTEAFF
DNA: TGTGCCAGTTTCAGGGGGTTGACTGAAGCTTTCTTT

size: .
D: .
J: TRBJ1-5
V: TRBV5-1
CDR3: CASSLDGGQPQHF
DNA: TGCGCCAGCAGTTTAGATGGTGGTCAGCCCCAGCATTTT

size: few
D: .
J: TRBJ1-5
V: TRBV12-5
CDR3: CASGLHIGGDNQPQHF
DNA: TGTGCTAGTGGTTTGCATATTGGGGGGGACAATCAGCCCCAGCATTTT

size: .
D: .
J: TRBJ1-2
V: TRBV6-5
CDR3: CASRRGRNYGYTF
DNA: TGTGCCAGCAGAAGGGGGAGAAACTATGGCTACACCTTC

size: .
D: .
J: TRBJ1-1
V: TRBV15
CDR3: CATSRRGGMNTEAFF
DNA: TGTGCCACCAGCAGGAGGGGGGGTATGAACACTGAAGCTTTCTTT

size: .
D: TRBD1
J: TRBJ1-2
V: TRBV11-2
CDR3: CASSLGQGAYGYTF
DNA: TGTGCCAGCAGCTTAGGACAGGGTGCCTATGGCTACACCTTC

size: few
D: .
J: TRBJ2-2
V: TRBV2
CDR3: CASLNTGELFF
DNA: TGTGCCAGCTTAAACACCGGGGAGCTGTTTTTT

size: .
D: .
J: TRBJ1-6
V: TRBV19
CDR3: CASSIDRGNNSPLHF
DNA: TGTGCCAGTAGTATAGACAGGGGAAACAATTCACCCCTCCACTTT

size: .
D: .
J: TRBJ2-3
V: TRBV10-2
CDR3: CASSGHFSTDTQYF
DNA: TGCGCCAGCAGTGGTCACTTTAGCACAGATACGCAGTATTTT

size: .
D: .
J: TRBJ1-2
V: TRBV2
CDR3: CASQGLGEPGYTF
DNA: TGTGCCAGCCAGGGCCTAGGTGAACCTGGCTACACCTTC

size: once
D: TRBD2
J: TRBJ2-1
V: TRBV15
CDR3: CATSSEGAGGPVEQFF
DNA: TGTGCCACCAGCAGTGAAGGAGCGGGGGGGCCGGTCGAGCAGTTCTTC

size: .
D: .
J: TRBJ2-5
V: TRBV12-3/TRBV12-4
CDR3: CASSSRETQYF
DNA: TGTGCCAGCAGTTCCCGTGAGACCCAGTACTTC

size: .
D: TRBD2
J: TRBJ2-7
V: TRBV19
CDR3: CASSLLAGGAYEQYF
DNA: TGTGCCAGTAGCCTACTAGCGGGGGGAGCCTACGAGCAGTACTTC

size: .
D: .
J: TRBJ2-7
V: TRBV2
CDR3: CASRRGGVGYEQYF
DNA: TGTGCCAGCAGGCGAGGCGGGGTGGGGTACGAGCAGTACTTC

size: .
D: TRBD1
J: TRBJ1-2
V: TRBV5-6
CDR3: CASSLGQGPYGYTF
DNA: TGTGCCAGCAGCTTGGGACAGGGCCCCTATGGCTACACCTTC